Listed below are T cell receptor beta chains from one sample, sequenced in a study of control samples from healthy donors and cancer patients. Clones were read by immunoSEQ multiplex PCR, and TCRdb kept only the in-frame ones, dropping some. The table lists 100,000 to 150,000 clones, about 93% of them singletons. The specimen sequenced was blood. The receptor source for this set is a man aged 18-30 years in good health. Each CDR3 is given without its conserved first and last residue.

j_gene | len | v_gene | CDR3aa
TRBJ2-2 | 15 | TRBV7-3 | ASSPGLAGGRTGELF
TRBJ1-5 | 13 | TRBV9 | ASSVAGGFNQPQH
TRBJ2-2 | 14 | TRBV5-5 | ASSTPSGGNTGELF
TRBJ2-7 | 9 | TRBV12-3/TRBV12-4 | ASSRTYEQY
TRBJ2-1 | 14 | TRBV5-1 | ASSLFSREGRDEQF
TRBJ2-5 | 10 | TRBV12-2 | ASPIEGETQY
TRBJ2-1 | 15 | TRBV10-3 | AISDLGTSGNRDEQF
TRBJ1-5 | 11 | TRBV5-6 | ASSRQGWQPQH
TRBJ1-5 | 11 | TRBV19 | ATSRGIDQPQH
TRBJ1-5 | 11 | TRBV30 | AWSAIGVQPQH
TRBJ2-5 | 16 | TRBV30 | AWSVWAGGPPTQETQY
TRBJ2-3 | 13 | TRBV24-1 | ATSMGGPAMDTQY
TRBJ1-4 | 13 | TRBV30 | AWSPSTIGGEKLF
TRBJ1-1 | 12 | TRBV11-3 | ASSAGGANTEAF
TRBJ1-1 | 11 | TRBV5-6 | ASSLGGRTEAF
TRBJ1-2 | 10 | TRBV10-3 | AISDPPGRYT
TRBJ1-1 | 15 | TRBV15 | ATSSISGTITNTEAF
TRBJ2-6 | 13 | TRBV5-1 | ASSSGDAGANVLT
TRBJ2-2 | 16 | TRBV7-6 | ASTEPRELAGITGELF
TRBJ2-1 | 13 | TRBV6-5 | ASSYDSTNQREQF
TRBJ1-1 | 13 | TRBV5-1 | ASSLGQGGRTEAF
TRBJ2-1 | 12 | TRBV29-1 | SVPGTGSYNEQF
TRBJ2-1 | 12 | TRBV2 | ASREASSYNEQF
TRBJ2-1 | 13 | TRBV11-2 | ASSLDRGTFNEQF
TRBJ1-5 | 11 | TRBV18 | ASSPDFGQPQH
TRBJ2-5 | 14 | TRBV18 | ASSPRTSGGQETQY
TRBJ2-3 | 13 | TRBV29-1 | SVVGGLVTTDTQY
TRBJ2-2 | 13 | TRBV24-1 | ATSDWGRGAGELF
TRBJ2-1 | 13 | TRBV11-3 | ASSLGSSSYNEQF
TRBJ2-5 | 12 | TRBV6-1 | ASSEALGGETQY
TRBJ1-2 | 11 | TRBV28 | ASSLGTGGGYT
TRBJ1-2 | 10 | TRBV28 | ASSLVDYGYT
TRBJ2-1 | 10 | TRBV4-1 | ASSQGGNEQF
TRBJ2-2 | 13 | TRBV28 | ASFAAGYTYGELF
TRBJ1-5 | 12 | TRBV5-5 | ASSLIPDSQPQH
TRBJ2-5 | 12 | TRBV5-8 | ASSLGQKQETQY
TRBJ1-1 | 10 | TRBV11-2 | ASSSQGPEAF
TRBJ2-2 | 19 | TRBV28 | ASSDLGGRLAGASGTGELF
TRBJ1-2 | 11 | TRBV3-1/TRBV3-2 | ASSQGEGLGYT
TRBJ2-4 | 15 | TRBV4-1 | ASSQGGGAGAKNIQY
TRBJ2-2 | 10 | TRBV9 | ASSAPAGELF
TRBJ2-1 | 14 | TRBV4-1 | ASSHGRGGSYNEQF
TRBJ2-7 | 13 | TRBV15 | ATSRGGGLSYEQY
TRBJ2-1 | 9 | TRBV28 | ASAVANEQF
TRBJ1-4 | 12 | TRBV25-1 | ASSEPGPNEKLF
TRBJ2-3 | 14 | TRBV9 | ASSVAAWSATDTQY
TRBJ1-1 | 11 | TRBV7-3 | ASSSTGNTEAF
TRBJ2-1 | 13 | TRBV5-1 | ASSLLAGGPGEQF
TRBJ1-5 | 14 | TRBV28 | ASSSSGRDRNQPQH
TRBJ2-1 | 16 | TRBV14 | ASSQESLAGGKVNEQF
TRBJ2-1 | 11 | TRBV6-2/TRBV6-3 | ASSYEVDNEQF
TRBJ1-2 | 12 | TRBV7-9 | ASSLGGESYGYT
TRBJ1-2 | 12 | TRBV6-5 | ASSRGTVADGYT
TRBJ2-7 | 11 | TRBV5-1 | ASMDSLGGEQY
TRBJ2-1 | 13 | TRBV7-9 | ASSPGTGGMDEQF
TRBJ1-2 | 12 | TRBV9 | ASSVEGQNYGYT
TRBJ2-1 | 13 | TRBV11-2 | ASSPSPGSYNEQF
TRBJ2-2 | 12 | TRBV20-1 | SASSQLNTGELF
TRBJ1-2 | 14 | TRBV4-2 | ASSQGSIGGDYGYT
TRBJ2-1 | 13 | TRBV6-2/TRBV6-3 | ASSHHTSGSNEQF